The clone carrying this T cell receptor beta chain was recorded at least ten times. Its antigen is not identified. Molecular barcoding with unique molecular identifiers was used for the TCRbeta library. MiXCR was run by TCRdb on the PCR reads, yielding one entry per CDR3 protein. The sample has over 450,000 distinct CDR3 sequences; 10% are singletons. Per germline, CDR1 MNHEY and CDR2 SMNVEV (reference sequence). The ends lost 4 bases at V and 2 bases at J; junction bases unmatched: 8. This CDR3 has 15 amino acids. This sample stems from a study of T-cell reconstitution after alpha-beta-depleted transplantation in children. Broader study findings: In patients about two months after transplant, alpha-beta T cells reportedly arose from several hundred expanded graft clones. T-cell counts and diversity were attributed mostly to newly produced T cells one year after transplant. Several patients had high TCRbeta diversity at day 60; it came from surviving recipient T cells and thymic progenitors.

The gene calls are TRBV27 and TRBJ2-7, with 7 nucleotides matching TRBD2. This material consisted of PBMCs, taken before TCRalphabeta/CD19-depleted stem cell transplant. The sequence was collected from a child aged 2 to 10 with inherited bone marrow failure, due to receive a stem cell transplant. The CDR3 is CASSSIAGVAYEQYF. CDR3 sequence (DNA): TGTGCCAGCAGTTCCATAGCGGGTGTGGCCTACGAGCAGTACTTC.